The rows below give T cell receptor beta chains drawn from one sample of a study of siplizumab effects on memory and regulatory T cells. Sequencing was performed with immunoSEQ multiplex PCR; in TCRdb, only in-frame clones are kept and a portion is missing. Of roughly 120,000 clones listed, around 94% are singletons. The sequenced sample was non-Treg CD4+ T cells sorted from blood. The source of these receptors is a human donor in good health. CDR3s include the opening cysteine and the closing phenylalanine or tryptophan. The D gene is left open where the match is weak. Clone size, where shown, is once, few, many, or a class for clones that have expanded.

j_call | v_call | clone_size | d_call | cdr3_aa | cdr3_nt
TRBJ1-4 | TRBV18 | NA | TRBD1 | CASSPIPGQGNWF | TGTGCCAGCTCACCCATTCCGGGACAGGGAAATTGGTTT
TRBJ1-4 | TRBV2 | NA | NA | CAVQSPNEKLFF | TGTGCCGTACAGAGCCCTAATGAAAAACTGTTTTTT
TRBJ2-1 | TRBV29-1 | once | NA | CSVLGLWRGPYNEQFF | TGCAGCGTTTTGGGATTATGGCGGGGGCCGTACAATGAGCAGTTCTTC
TRBJ2-1 | TRBV9 | NA | NA | CASSVGSMGAREQFF | TGTGCCAGCAGCGTAGGCTCAATGGGGGCGAGGGAGCAGTTCTTC
TRBJ2-5 | TRBV6-1 | NA | NA | CASSEGDTKETQYF | TGTGCCAGCAGTGAAGGGGACACAAAAGAGACCCAGTACTTC
TRBJ1-2 | TRBV6-5 | NA | NA | CASRREGMNNYGYTF | TGTGCCAGCAGACGCGAGGGGATGAATAACTATGGCTACACCTTC
TRBJ1-6 | TRBV7-9 | NA | NA | CASSLDSSGRVSPLHF | TGTGCCAGCAGCTTAGATTCGTCGGGCCGTGTCTCACCCCTCCACTTT
TRBJ2-1 | TRBV7-9 | NA | TRBD2 | CASSLTIAGDEQFF | TGTGCCAGCAGCTTAACTATAGCGGGAGATGAGCAGTTCTTC
TRBJ1-5 | TRBV11-2 | NA | TRBD1 | CASSLGQERSNQPQHF | TGTGCCAGCAGCCTCGGACAGGAGCGTAGCAATCAGCCCCAGCATTTT
TRBJ2-7 | TRBV5-1 | NA | TRBD1 | CASSLGQGDEQYF | TGCGCCAGCAGCTTGGGACAGGGAGACGAGCAGTACTTC
TRBJ2-5 | TRBV6-5 | once | NA | CASSYSEGFETQYF | TGTGCCAGCAGTTACTCGGAGGGGTTCGAGACCCAGTACTTC
TRBJ1-2 | TRBV6-5 | NA | NA | CASGQGLGGYTF | TGTGCCAGCGGGCAGGGTTTGGGCGGCTACACCTTC
TRBJ2-1 | TRBV5-8 | NA | NA | CASSLRGGSEDEQFF | TGTGCCAGCAGCTTAAGAGGGGGGTCGGAAGATGAGCAGTTCTTC
TRBJ2-7 | TRBV7-2 | NA | NA | CASSPGVSYEQYF | TGTGCCAGCAGCCCCGGCGTCTCCTACGAGCAGTACTTC
TRBJ1-2 | TRBV7-2 | few | TRBD1 | CASRTGGADYGYTF | TGTGCCAGCAGGACAGGGGGCGCGGACTATGGCTACACCTTC
TRBJ1-6 | TRBV6-5 | NA | TRBD1 | CASSYSKTGAVAPLHF | TGTGCCAGCAGTTACTCTAAGACAGGGGCAGTAGCACCCCTCCACTTT
TRBJ2-3 | TRBV6-5 | NA | NA | CASSYSEGTDTQYF | TGTGCCAGCAGTTACTCGGAGGGCACAGATACGCAGTATTTT
TRBJ1-2 | TRBV7-9 | NA | NA | CASSLAGSYGYTF | TGTGCCAGCAGCTTGGCGGGAAGTTATGGCTACACCTTC
TRBJ2-5 | TRBV5-1 | NA | TRBD1 | CASSPGGGQETQYF | TGCGCCAGCAGCCCAGGGGGTGGCCAAGAGACCCAGTACTTC
TRBJ1-4 | TRBV5-6 | NA | NA | CASSSPGGVNEKLFF | TGTGCCAGCAGCTCACCCGGAGGGGTTAATGAAAAACTGTTTTTT
TRBJ1-5 | TRBV5-8 | NA | NA | CASSLVGVEQPQHF | TGTGCCAGCAGCTTGGTCGGGGTAGAACAGCCCCAGCATTTT
TRBJ1-5 | TRBV7-8 | NA | NA | CASSQESGQPQHF | TGTGCCAGCAGCCAGGAATCGGGGCAGCCCCAGCATTTT
TRBJ2-7 | TRBV9 | NA | NA | CASSVDGLREQYF | TGTGCCAGCAGCGTAGACGGTTTAAGGGAGCAGTACTTC
TRBJ1-1 | TRBV30 | NA | NA | CAWSAEGMAFF | TGTGCCTGGAGTGCAGAGGGAATGGCTTTCTTT
TRBJ1-2 | TRBV18 | NA | NA | CASSPREAGFYGYTF | TGTGCCAGCTCACCTCGGGAGGCCGGGTTCTATGGCTACACCTTC
TRBJ1-2 | TRBV5-1 | NA | NA | CASRTGANYGYTF | TGCGCCAGCAGGACAGGAGCTAACTATGGCTACACCTTC
TRBJ1-4 | TRBV25-1 | NA | TRBD1 | CASSEWEDRGREKLFF | TGTGCCAGCAGTGAATGGGAAGACAGGGGTCGGGAAAAACTGTTTTTT
TRBJ2-7 | TRBV5-1 | NA | NA | CASSLGFSDYEQYF | TGCGCCAGCAGCTTGGGATTCAGCGACTACGAGCAGTACTTC
TRBJ1-1 | TRBV10-3 | NA | NA | CAISAGQIEAFF | TGTGCCATCAGCGCGGGACAAATTGAAGCTTTCTTT
TRBJ1-6 | TRBV6-4 | NA | NA | CASSDQGGRGPLHF | TGTGCCAGCAGCGATCAAGGGGGACGAGGACCCCTCCACTTT
TRBJ2-6 | TRBV29-1 | NA | TRBD1 | CSVGTGGSGANVLTF | TGCAGCGTTGGGACAGGGGGCTCCGGGGCCAACGTCCTGACTTTC
TRBJ2-1 | TRBV5-1 | NA | TRBD1 | CASSLGQGSYNEQFF | TGCGCCAGCAGCTTAGGACAGGGATCCTACAATGAGCAGTTCTTC
TRBJ2-3 | TRBV5-8 | NA | TRBD2 | CASSPGTSGITTDTQYF | TGTGCCAGCAGCCCAGGGACTAGCGGGATCACCACAGATACGCAGTATTTT
TRBJ1-2 | TRBV6-5 | NA | TRBD1 | CASSYRQTGTPGYTF | TGTGCCAGCAGTTACCGACAGACAGGGACGCCTGGCTACACCTTC
TRBJ1-2 | TRBV2 | NA | NA | CASSERGGLYTF | TGTGCCAGCAGTGAACGGGGGGGCCTCTACACCTTC
TRBJ1-2 | TRBV5-1 | NA | NA | CASSRTAANYGYTF | TGCGCCAGCAGCCGGACAGCTGCTAACTATGGCTACACCTTC
TRBJ1-3 | TRBV6-1 | NA | NA | CASSELSGNTIYF | TGTGCCAGCAGTGAACTCTCTGGAAACACCATATATTTT
TRBJ1-1 | TRBV18 | NA | TRBD1 | CASSPMGQGNTEAFF | TGTGCCAGCTCACCGATGGGACAGGGGAACACTGAAGCTTTCTTT
TRBJ1-6 | TRBV5-4 | once | TRBD1 | CASSSRDRLNSPLHF | TGTGCCAGCAGCTCCCGGGACAGGCTGAATTCACCCCTCCACTTT
TRBJ1-1 | TRBV7-9 | NA | NA | CASSSSDTSNTEAFF | TGTGCCAGCAGCTCTTCGGACACCTCGAACACTGAAGCTTTCTTT
TRBJ1-2 | TRBV6-5 | once | NA | CASTSAGNYGYTF | TGTGCCAGCACCAGTGCGGGAAACTATGGCTACACCTTC
TRBJ1-5 | TRBV7-2 | NA | NA | CASTRDVNQPQHF | TGTGCCAGCACCCGGGACGTTAATCAGCCCCAGCATTTT
TRBJ2-1 | TRBV10-3 | NA | NA | CAISEIPRGGTNNEQFF | TGTGCCATCAGTGAGATCCCTAGGGGTGGAACAAACAATGAGCAGTTCTTC